The 31 T cell receptor beta chains presented below share a single source sample, sequenced in a study of Ad26.COV2.S vaccination and SARS-CoV-2 variants. Clones were read by immunoSEQ multiplex PCR, and TCRdb kept only the in-frame ones, dropping some. The sample consists of about 350,000 clones, around 90% of them appearing once. The specimen comprised peripheral blood, sampled after recovery from COVID-19. Every receptor here comes from a human donor who had recovered from COVID-19.

This clone came up a few times. V usage is TRBV29-1 and J usage is TRBJ1-1, with a tentative D call TRBD1 (6 bases). Per the germline V gene, CDR1 is SQVTM and CDR2 is ANQGSEA. The CDR3 is 12 amino acids. V was cut by 1 base and J by 7 bases, with 10 bases left in between. The CDR3 DNA is TGCAGCGTTGAAGGTGGGGGCGATGAAGCTTTCTTT. Encoded protein: CSVEGGGDEAFF.

The V and J genes are TRBV20-1 and TRBJ2-2; D uncertain. Trimming pared 3 bases from V and 3 bases from J, leaving 2 bases between. Germline V gives CDR1 DFQATT, CDR2 SNEGSKA (reference sequence). CDR3 size: 11 residues. DNA for the CDR3: TGCAGTGCTAGTCACACCGGGGAGCTGTTTTTT. Translation: CSASHTGELFF.

The genes are TRBV3-1 (or the pseudogene TRBV3-2) and TRBJ2-1; 12 bases agree with TRBD2. This CDR3 comprises 17 residues. J was trimmed by 5 bases and V by 0 bases; bases with no gene match: 5. CDR1 and CDR2 (germline): LGHDT, YNNKEL (reference sequence). The CDR3 DNA reads TGTGCCAGCAGCCAAGATTTCCGACTAGCGGGGGACAATGAGCAGTTCTTC. Translation: CASSQDFRLAGDNEQFF.

This chain uses TRBV2 with TRBJ2-2; the D is unclear. Trimming removed 2 bases from V and 4 bases from J, with 8 bases in between. Germline assignment: CDR1 SNHLY and CDR2 FYNNEI. CDR3 length equals 14 residues. The CDR3 loop reads CASSEHWATGELFF. As DNA, the CDR3 is TGTGCCAGCAGTGAACACTGGGCCACCGGGGAGCTGTTTTTT.

The chain combines TRBV6-5 with TRBJ1-1; 8 bases are shared with TRBD1. Germline CDR1 is MNHEY and CDR2 is SVGAGI. Germline trimming cut 7 bases from V and 2 bases from J; bases unmatched to any gene: 3. The CDR3 is 13 amino acids. The CDR3 loop reads CASTGGPNTEAFF. For the CDR3, the DNA is TGTGCCAGCACAGGGGGCCCTAACACTGAAGCTTTCTTT.

This sequence joins TRBV19 and TRBJ2-7; D is unclear. The ends were cut back, 6 bases at V and 2 bases at J, with 2 bases in the middle. Germline V gene data show CDR1 as LNHDA and CDR2 as SQIVND (reference sequence). The CDR3 extends over 10 amino acids. CDR3 bases: TGTGCCAGTAGACCCTACGAGCAGTACTTC. Protein sequence: CASRPYEQYF. The complete variable domain, with remaining parts taken from reference TRBV19 and TRBJ2-7, reads DGGITQSPKYLFRKEGQNVTLSCEQNLNHDAMYWYRQDPGQGLRLIYYSQIVNDFQKGDIAEGYSVSREKKESFPLTVTSAQKNPTAFYLCASRPYEQYFGPGTRLTVT.

The V call is TRBV5-1, the J call TRBJ1-2, with 8 bases identical to TRBD1. CDR3 length: 15 residues. Germline values: CDR1 SGHRS, CDR2 YFSETQ. The V gene end was trimmed by 4 bases and the J gene end by 6 bases; junction bases not matched to a gene: 11. The CDR3, as DNA: TGCGCCAGCAGCGATAACAGGGGGATATTAGATGGCTACACCTTC. This encodes CASSDNRGILDGYTF.

The V and J genes are TRBV10-1 and TRBJ2-1, with D hard to call. The CDR3 is made up of 12 amino acids. Trimming took 4 bases from V and 7 from J, leaving 8 bases between them. Germline CDR1 is WNHNN and CDR2 is SYGVQD (reference sequence). CDR3 amino acids: CASSVQVNEQFF. The CDR3 region has the DNA TGCGCCAGCAGTGTCCAGGTTAATGAGCAGTTCTTC.

The V call is TRBV10-2, the J call TRBJ1-2; D gene uncertain. CDR1 WSHSY and CDR2 SAAADI come from the germline V gene. This CDR3 contains 15 residues. V lost 3 bases to trimming and J lost 4 bases, with 15 bases between them. Written as DNA, the CDR3 is TGCGCCAGCAGTGATGCGGCCCCCTTACGCTATGGCTACACCTTC. It specifies CASSDAAPLRYGYTF.

This clone was detected only once. Different DNA sequences within this sample yield the same CDR3. This rearrangement joins TRBV6-1 to TRBJ1-6; D not resolved. V was pared by 3 bases and J by 0 bases, with 9 bases between. Germline V gene data show CDR1 as MNHNS and CDR2 as SASEGT. The CDR3 has 16 residues. CDR3 DNA: TGTGCCAGCAGTGAGAGAGGGAGCTCCTATAATTCACCCCTCCACTTT. Translated: CASSERGSSYNSPLHF.

This sequence joins TRBV10-3 and TRBJ1-1, with D maybe TRBD1 (5 bases). The CDR3 has 11 amino acids. V shed 10 bases and J shed 12 bases, with 18 bases lying between them. Germline V gene lookup returns CDR1 ENHRY and CDR2 SYGVKD. CDR3 residues: CATLGEGRPFF. The CDR3 nucleotides are TGTGCCACCCTAGGGGAGGGTCGCCCTTTCTTT.

The V and J genes are TRBV4-2 and TRBJ1-1; the D is unclear. Germline V CDR1 and CDR2: LGHNA, YNFKEQ. The CDR3 has 14 residues. With 4 bases removed from V and 1 base from J, the gap between germline ends came to 10 bases. Written as DNA, the CDR3 is TGTGCCAGCAGCCTATTGGGAGGGAACACTGAAGCTTTCTTT. It encodes CASSLLGGNTEAFF.

The rearrangement links TRBV9 to TRBJ2-7; possibly TRBD1 for D (6 bases). CDR1 and CDR2 (germline): SGDLS, YYNGEE. V lost 0 bases, J lost 2 bases, and 12 bases lay in between. The CDR3 length is 15 residues. The CDR3 DNA is TGTGCCAGCAGCGTAGCCAGGGACAACACCTACGAGCAGTACTTC. Its translation is CASSVARDNTYEQYF.

The V and J genes are TRBV27 and TRBJ1-4; D is undetermined. In germline, CDR1 is MNHEY, CDR2 SMNVEV (reference sequence). The CDR3 covers 14 residues. Deletions cut 3 bases from V and 3 bases from J, with 8 bases between. This CDR3 reads CASSFRAANEKLFF. Written as DNA, the CDR3 is TGTGCCAGCAGTTTTAGGGCGGCTAATGAAAAACTGTTTTTT. The whole variable domain, remainder taken from reference TRBV27 and TRBJ1-4, is EAQVTQNPRYLITVTGKKLTVTCSQNMNHEYMSWYRQDPGLGLRQIYYSMNVEVTDKGDVPEGYKVSRKEKRNFPLILESPSPNQTSLYFCASSFRAANEKLFFGSGTQLSVL.

The chain couples TRBV12-5 to TRBJ1-5, with D unclear. The CDR3 consists of 16 residues. Germline V lookup: CDR1 LGHNT, CDR2 FRNRAP. V was trimmed by 0 bases and J by 2 bases, leaving 11 bases between them. The DNA for the CDR3 is TGTGCTAGTGGTTTGGTTCTGCGAGGCGGCAATCAGCCCCAGCATTTT. Its translation is CASGLVLRGGNQPQHF.

The V and J genes are TRBV2 and TRBJ1-3, with D possibly being TRBD1 (5 bases). This CDR3 contains 16 residues. CDR1 is SNHLY, CDR2 FYNNEI, per germline. The V end lost 2 bases, the J end lost 0 bases, and 11 bases lay between the germline ends. The CDR3 here is CASSEMGGHSGNTIYF. CDR3 nucleotides: TGTGCCAGCAGTGAAATGGGGGGTCACTCTGGAAACACCATATATTTT.

The J gene is TRBJ2-3, the V gene TRBV6-5; 10 nucleotides match TRBD2. The CDR3 totals 15 residues. Germline lookup yields CDR1 MNHEY and CDR2 SVGAGI. J gave up 7 bases and V 5 bases, and 9 bases lay outside the gene matches. The CDR3 region is CASSPAAGGPNTQYF. Written as DNA, the CDR3 is TGTGCCAGCAGTCCCGCAGCGGGGGGGCCGAATACGCAGTATTTT.

This clone was detected only once. The chain carries TRBV5-1 and TRBJ2-5, with D perhaps assigned TRBD1 or TRBD2 (5 bases each). The germline CDR1 and CDR2 sequences are SGHRS and YFSETQ. The ends were cut back, 0 bases at V and 5 bases at J, with 14 bases in the middle. This CDR3 is built from 15 residues. The CDR3 is CASSLGGQGVETQYF. DNA for the CDR3: TGCGCCAGCAGCTTGGGTGGTCAGGGAGTGGAGACCCAGTACTTC. Supplemented by reference TRBV5-1 and TRBJ2-5, the full variable domain reads KAGVTQTPRYLIKTRGQQVTLSCSPISGHRSVSWYQQTPGQGLQFLFEYFSETQRNKGNFPGRFSGRQFSNSRSEMNVSTLELGDSALYLCASSLGGQGVETQYFGPGTRLLVL.

The rearrangement links TRBV7-2 to TRBJ2-7, with D tentatively TRBD2 (5 bases). The CDR3 has 12 residues. With 5 bases removed from V and 1 base from J, the gap between germline ends came to 6 bases. Germline CDR1 is SGHTA and CDR2 is FQGNSA. The CDR3 coding sequence is TGTGCCAGCAGCCCGGGGTCCTACGAGCAGTACTTC. This encodes CASSPGSYEQYF. The full variable domain, its missing parts supplied by reference TRBV7-2 and TRBJ2-7, is GAGVSQSPSNKVTEKGKDVELRCDPISGHTALYWYRQSLGQGLEFLIYFQGNSAPDKSGLPSDRFSAERTGGSVSTLTIQRTQQEDSAVYLCASSPGSYEQYFGPGTRLTVT.

Regarding this clone: Other DNA sequences in the sample encode the same CDR3. The chain uses TRBV5-1 and TRBJ2-3; D is uncertain. The CDR3 has 15 amino acids. From germline, CDR1 is SGHRS and CDR2 YFSETQ. Trimming removed 0 bases from V and 2 bases from J, with 10 bases in between. In DNA, the CDR3 is TGCGCCAGCAGCTTGGTACCAGGTCCCACAGATACGCAGTATTTT. Translated: CASSLVPGPTDTQYF.

The chain employs TRBV5-1 and TRBJ1-3; no clear D. Trimming took off 2 bases at V and 0 bases at J, with 15 bases between the two ends. The CDR3 totals 17 residues. Germline V gene sequence: CDR1 SGHRS, CDR2 YFSETQ. CDR3 in DNA: TGCGCCAGCAGCTTAATTGCCGAAGGGAGCTCTGGAAACACCATATATTTT. It is translated as CASSLIAEGSSGNTIYF.

This clone was found a few times. This rearrangement joins TRBV18 to TRBJ1-5, with TRBD1 matching 9 bases. Germline V gene data show CDR1 as KGHSH and CDR2 as LQKENI. The CDR3 is 17 amino acids. V lost 2 bases to trimming and J lost 9 bases; unmatched junction nucleotides: 14. The CDR3 sequence: CASSPNVRDRVLTPQHF. Written as DNA, the CDR3 is TGTGCCAGCTCACCAAACGTGCGGGACAGGGTATTGACGCCCCAGCATTTT.

The V and J genes are TRBV15 and TRBJ1-5; D is possibly TRBD1 (6 bases). The CDR3 consists of 15 residues. Deletions cut 0 bases from V and 6 bases from J, with 12 bases between. Germline CDR1 is LNHNV and CDR2 is YYDKDF (reference sequence). The CDR3 region has the DNA TGTGCCACCAGCAGAGACAGGGGATCGGGTCAGCCCCAGCATTTT. Translated: CATSRDRGSGQPQHF.

This clone was seen just once. This sequence joins TRBV2 and TRBJ2-7; a weak D match, TRBD1 (5 bases). The germline gives CDR1 SNHLY, CDR2 FYNNEI. Deletions cut 2 bases from V and 6 bases from J, with 17 bases between. The CDR3 has 15 amino acids. CDR3 DNA: TGTGCCAGCAGTGAAATGGGGCCCCTCCCCTCCGAGCAGTACTTC. Residues: CASSEMGPLPSEQYF.

This rearrangement joins TRBV27 to TRBJ1-1; D ambiguous. Trimming took 4 bases from V and 0 from J, leaving 6 bases between them. The CDR3 contains 13 residues. The V gene's germline CDR1 is MNHEY and CDR2 SMNVEV (reference sequence). The CDR3 protein is CASSSSVNTEAFF. The DNA for the CDR3 is TGTGCCAGCAGTTCTAGCGTGAACACTGAAGCTTTCTTT.

The chain has TRBV6-2 or TRBV6-3 and TRBJ2-1, with D unresolved. The CDR3 loop spans 15 amino acids. V was shortened by 0 bases and J by 5 bases, with 11 bases between the two germline ends. Germline V gene data show CDR1 as MNHEY and CDR2 as SVGEGT. The CDR3: CASSYSLGSNNEQFF. The CDR3 DNA reads as TGTGCCAGCAGTTACTCTCTGGGATCTAACAATGAGCAGTTCTTC.

Note on this clone: Other DNA sequences in the same sample also yield this CDR3. V gene TRBV7-2 combines with J gene TRBJ1-5; D remains unclear. This CDR3 contains 12 residues. Per germline, CDR1 SGHTA and CDR2 FQGNSA. The V gene lost 1 base and the J gene lost 2 bases, with 0 bases spanning the gap. In DNA, the CDR3 is TGTGCCAGCAGCTTAGGCAATCAGCCCCAGCATTTT. Its translation is CASSLGNQPQHF. Full variable domain (outside the CDR3, taken from reference TRBV7-2 and TRBJ1-5): GAGVSQSPSNKVTEKGKDVELRCDPISGHTALYWYRQSLGQGLEFLIYFQGNSAPDKSGLPSDRFSAERTGGSVSTLTIQRTQQEDSAVYLCASSLGNQPQHFGDGTRLSIL.

V usage is TRBV7-2 and J usage is TRBJ2-5, with D perhaps given as TRBD1 or TRBD2 (5 bases each). V was pared by 0 bases and J by 5 bases, with 13 bases between. This CDR3 region has 15 residues. Germline lookup yields CDR1 SGHTA and CDR2 FQGNSA. The CDR3 region is CASSLAHGGVETQYF. As DNA, the CDR3 is TGTGCCAGCAGCTTAGCGCATGGGGGAGTGGAGACCCAGTACTTC.

V is TRBV3-1 (or the pseudogene TRBV3-2) and J is TRBJ1-6; 7 positions agree with TRBD1. V was pared by 2 bases and J by 7 bases, with 2 bases of the junction left unmatched. Germline CDR1 and CDR2: LGHDT and YNNKEL (reference sequence). The length of the CDR3 is 14 residues. In nucleotides, the CDR3 is TGTGCCAGCAGCCAAAGACAGGGAAATTCACCCCTCCACTTT. It yields the protein CASSQRQGNSPLHF.

The V and J genes are TRBV9 and TRBJ1-4; TRBD1 might be the D (5 bases). This CDR3 contains 16 residues. From germline, CDR1 is SGDLS and CDR2 YYNGEE. V lost 3 bases and J lost 0, with 12 bases in between. CDR3 protein: CASSGSQGSTNEKLFF. The CDR3 bases are TGTGCCAGCAGCGGCTCCCAGGGTTCAACTAATGAAAAACTGTTTTTT.

The rearrangement uses TRBV9 and TRBJ2-1, with 7 positions matching TRBD2. This CDR3 spans 15 amino acids. Germline CDR1 SGDLS, CDR2 YYNGEE. V trimming: 0 bases; J trimming: 1 base; junction bases outside the gene matches: 1. This CDR3 reads CASSVDGGSYNEQFF. CDR3 nucleotides: TGTGCCAGCAGCGTAGACGGGGGGTCCTACAATGAGCAGTTCTTC.